This T cell receptor beta chain was documented in a study of cytomegalovirus exposure and HLA in healthy donors. Comments on this clone: Its target is not known.

This CDR3 has 15 residues. CDR1 is LNHDA, CDR2 SQIVND, per germline (reference sequence). V lost 7 bases, J lost 6 bases, and 6 bases stayed unmatched. 13 Jbeta primers and 60 Vbeta primers were used for the PCR. The authors' processing: In a later analysis, around 10 million of tens of millions of unique beta chains occurred in at least two donors. Using immunoSEQ multiplex PCR, the repertoire was profiled, and TCRdb retains in-frame clones only, with some absent. That table gives V, J and clone size, and the DNA gave D and trimming. The table records some 200,000 clones, around 86% of them present only once. Study results and limitations: The CMV antigen specificity of three CMV-associated chains was confirmed through in vitro analysis. In a later analysis, HLA-C alleles had the fewest associated TCRs, DRB1 alleles the most.

The chain employs TRBV19 and TRBJ2-2; TRBD1 agrees at 12 bases. The TCR sequence derives from a man aged 50 to 59 in good health and CMV-seronegative. Sequenced sample: PBMCs. The CDR3 protein is CASMRDRGPAGELFF. The CDR3 nucleotides are TGTGCCAGTATGAGGGACAGGGGGCCCGCCGGGGAGCTGTTTTTT.